Listed here are 10 T cell receptor beta chains from one sample, sequenced in a study of blood T cell repertoires in COVID-19. TCRdb's table, derived via immunoSEQ multiplex PCR, lists solely in-frame clones and lacks some. The sample lists about 210,000 clones, 85% seen once, with approximately 18% in the top ten. Sequencing was carried out using PBMCs or T cells enriched from blood (not recorded which). These receptors all stem from a man between 35 and 55 years old who had recovered from COVID-19.

V usage is TRBV9 and J usage is TRBJ2-5; no clear D. Germline V gene lookup returns CDR1 SGDLS and CDR2 YYNGEE. Trimming pared 0 bases from V and 4 bases from J, leaving 13 bases between. CDR3 length: 15 residues. CDR3 loop: CASSVASLVGETQYF. The CDR3, as DNA: TGTGCCAGCAGCGTAGCGTCTCTAGTGGGAGAGACCCAGTACTTC. The full variable domain, in which reference TRBV9 and TRBJ2-5 provide the parts outside the CDR3, is DSGVTQTPKHLITATGQRVTLRCSPRSGDLSVYWYQQSLDQGLQFLIQYYNGEERAKGNILERFSAQQFPDLHSELNLSSLELGDSALYFCASSVASLVGETQYFGPGTRLLVL.

The chain couples TRBV18 to TRBJ2-1, with 10 bases identical to TRBD2. This CDR3 region has 16 residues. Germline V gene lookup returns CDR1 KGHSH and CDR2 LQKENI. Trimming took 5 bases from V and 0 from J; bases not matched to a gene: 4. CDR3: CASSMSSGSSYNEQFF. CDR3 nucleotide sequence: TGTGCCAGCTCAATGTCTAGCGGGAGCTCCTACAATGAGCAGTTCTTC.

The V gene is TRBV6-5, the J gene TRBJ2-7; D might be TRBD1 (7 bases). Per the germline V gene, CDR1 is MNHEY and CDR2 is SVGAGI. Trimming took off 8 bases at V and 1 base at J, with 15 bases between the two ends. There are 14 residues in the CDR3. CDR3 residues: CASLGGTVSYEQYF. The DNA for the CDR3 is TGTGCCAGCCTAGGGGGGACAGTATCCTACGAGCAGTACTTC.

The chain uses TRBV18 and TRBJ2-5; TRBD1 might be the D (6 bases). V gave up 6 bases and J gave up 2 bases, with 10 bases separating them. This CDR3 has 13 amino acids. CDR1 and CDR2 from the germline V gene are KGHSH and LQKENI. The CDR3 region is CASSYGQQETQYF. CDR3 bases: TGTGCCAGCTCCTATGGACAGCAAGAGACCCAGTACTTC.

The chain is built from TRBV5-6 and TRBJ1-3, with D possibly matching TRBD1 (5 bases). This CDR3 contains 13 residues. Deletions cut 0 bases from V and 7 bases from J, with 8 bases between. CDR1 and CDR2 from the germline V gene are SGHDT and YYEEEE. CDR3 nucleotides: TGTGCCAGCAGCTTGGCAGGGAGGAACACCATATATTTT. Its translation is CASSLAGRNTIYF.

This rearrangement joins TRBV3-1 (or the pseudogene TRBV3-2) to TRBJ2-7; 7 bases align to TRBD1. The CDR3 is 14 amino acids. The V segment lost 4 bases and the J segment 3 bases; nucleotides outside the gene matches: 6. Germline assignment: CDR1 LGHDT and CDR2 YNNKEL (reference sequence). This chain's CDR3 is CASSPTGTVYEQYF. The CDR3 DNA is TGTGCCAGCAGCCCCACCGGGACAGTCTACGAGCAGTACTTC.

The table lists this clone with a count of one. The chain uses TRBV30 and TRBJ2-7; 9 bases line up with TRBD1. The CDR3 has 12 amino acids. Germline CDR1 GTSNPN, CDR2 SVGIG (reference sequence). Losses at the gene ends were 3 bases for V and 5 bases for J; bases not matched to a gene: 2. This CDR3 reads CAWRWTGDEQYF. The CDR3, as DNA: TGTGCCTGGAGATGGACAGGGGACGAGCAGTACTTC.

This clone was seen a handful of times. The V and J genes are TRBV7-2 and TRBJ1-3, with unresolved D. CDR1 and CDR2 from the germline V gene are SGHTA and FQGNSA. Between the trimmed V and J ends, which lost 5 bases and 4 bases, there was a span of 12 bases. This CDR3 region has 14 residues. CDR3 amino acids: CASSLGRTGNTIYF. The CDR3 DNA follows: TGTGCCAGCAGCCTCGGGAGGACGGGAAACACCATATATTTT.

This chain uses TRBV28 with TRBJ2-3, with 7 positions matching TRBD1. J was trimmed by 2 bases and V by 7 bases; bases with no gene match: 9. Germline V lookup: CDR1 MDHEN, CDR2 SYDVKM. The CDR3 loop spans 15 amino acids. The CDR3 sequence is CASTLGGGFTDTQYF. In DNA form, the CDR3 reads TGTGCCAGCACCCTAGGGGGCGGGTTCACAGATACGCAGTATTTT.

For this clone: Other nucleotide sequences from this sample produce the same CDR3. This chain uses TRBV19 with TRBJ2-5, with TRBD2 identical over 8 bases. The CDR3 covers 13 residues. The germline V gene has CDR1 LNHDA and CDR2 SQIVND (reference sequence). Trimming at V came to 3 bases and at J to 5 bases, leaving 2 bases not matched to a gene. The CDR3, as DNA: TGTGCCAGTAGTATCCGCGGGGGGGAGACCCAGTACTTC. It translates to CASSIRGGETQYF.